This T cell receptor beta chain is drawn from a study of T cells in Graves' hyperthyroidism and ophthalmopathy. Whole-study results and caveats: Blood also contained most expanded thyroid clonotypes above 0.001. Stable hyperthyroidism was separated from ophthalmopathy by a model based on 13 V-J features.

The ends were cut back, 0 bases at V and 0 bases at J, with 6 bases in the middle. CDR1 and CDR2 from the germline V gene are GTSNPN and SVGIG (reference sequence). CDR3 size: 14 residues. Stable hyperthyroidism: no ophthalmopathy progression over 18 months of follow-up. From approximately 9.1 ml of fresh peripheral blood, PBMCs were isolated. Researchers amplified the TCR beta CDR3 regions from RNA transcripts. First-round RT-PCR of the TCR CDR3 relied on the HTBI primer set. A single record per CDR3 protein comes from TCRdb applying MiXCR to the multiplex PCR reads. The sample records over 650,000 distinct CDR3 sequences, over 15% being singletons. This clonotype has just a few counts. Its cognate antigen is unknown.

J is TRBJ1-3 and V is TRBV30; possibly TRBD1 for D (5 bases). The sequenced sample was blood. This receptor was identified in a man aged 18 to 29 with Graves' hyperthyroidism. The CDR3 spells CAWSVTASGNTIYF. CDR3 nucleotides: TGTGCCTGGAGTGTGACAGCCTCTGGAAACACCATATATTTT.